Each of the 21 T cell receptor beta chains below was sequenced from the same sample in a study of blood T cell repertoires in COVID-19. Assay used: immunoSEQ multiplex PCR; TCRdb lists only in-frame clones, some missing. The sample includes about 110,000 clones, roughly 88% of them seen just once. Sequences were obtained from peripheral blood. These receptors all come from a human donor in a cohort sampled during active COVID-19.

The chain uses TRBV20-1 and TRBJ1-2, with D unclear. Deletions cut 5 bases from V and 6 bases from J, with 10 bases between. CDR1 and CDR2 (germline): DFQATT, SNEGSKA (reference sequence). The CDR3 covers 11 residues. The CDR3 DNA reads TGCAGTGCTTCGGGGTCCAATGGCTACACCTTC. This encodes CSASGSNGYTF.

CDR3 bases: TGCGCCAGCAGCCCTCAGAACCCTAACACTGAAGCTTTCTTT. It translates to CASSPQNPNTEAFF. This chain joins TRBV5-1 and TRBJ1-1; D remains unclear. CDR3 size: 14 residues. Germline loops: CDR1 SGHRS, CDR2 YFSETQ. V was trimmed by 4 bases and J by 2 bases, leaving 12 bases between them.

The chain employs TRBV19 and TRBJ2-5, with TRBD1 matching over 11 bases. Germline-derived CDR1 and CDR2 are LNHDA and SQIVND (reference sequence). The trim removed 3 bases at V and 1 base at J, leaving 1 base unmatched. The CDR3 covers 15 residues. The CDR3 here is CASSMGTGGQETQYF. The CDR3 region has the DNA TGTGCCAGTAGTATGGGGACAGGGGGCCAAGAGACCCAGTACTTC. Drawing the rest from reference TRBV19 and TRBJ2-5, the complete variable domain is DGGITQSPKYLFRKEGQNVTLSCEQNLNHDAMYWYRQDPGQGLRLIYYSQIVNDFQKGDIAEGYSVSREKKESFPLTVTSAQKNPTAFYLCASSMGTGGQETQYFGPGTRLLVL.

A remark on this clone: Other DNA variants within this sample encode the same CDR3. The chain is built from TRBV10-2 and TRBJ2-7; D is possibly TRBD1 (5 bases). Deletions cut 4 bases from V and 4 bases from J, with 5 bases between. The germline gives CDR1 WSHSY, CDR2 SAAADI. This CDR3 is built from 11 residues. CDR3 loop: CASSAGYEQYF. In nucleotides, the CDR3 is TGCGCCAGCAGTGCAGGGTACGAGCAGTACTTC.

J is TRBJ1-2 and V is TRBV28; TRBD1 agrees at 8 bases. CDR1 is MDHEN and CDR2 is SYDVKM in the germline V gene. The length of the CDR3 is 17 residues. The V segment lost 2 bases and the J segment 6 bases; nucleotides outside the gene matches: 14. The CDR3 here is CASSLPPRTGWSDGYTF. The CDR3 DNA follows: TGTGCCAGCAGTTTACCCCCTCGGACAGGGTGGAGCGATGGCTACACCTTC.

DNA for the CDR3: TGTGCCAGCTCATCCGGGACTAGCGGCGACAATGAGCAGTTCTTC. The encoded protein is CASSSGTSGDNEQFF. V is TRBV18 and J is TRBJ2-1; 11 bases align to TRBD2. Unmatched junction bases numbered 5, after V lost 5 bases and J lost 5 bases. The CDR3 is made up of 15 amino acids. Germline loops: CDR1 KGHSH, CDR2 LQKENI.

The rearrangement joins TRBV4-1 to TRBJ2-7, with TRBD1 matching over 7 bases. V was clipped by 4 bases and J by 6 bases; unmatched bases: 12. From germline, CDR1 is MGHRA and CDR2 YSYEKL. This CDR3 is built from 15 residues. In DNA form, the CDR3 reads TGCGCCAGCAGCCCCAATGCCGGGACAGTGTTCGAGCAGTACTTC. Translating it yields CASSPNAGTVFEQYF.

This clone has a single count. The chain recombines TRBV10-3 with TRBJ2-2, with 7 bases matching TRBD1. J gave up 5 bases and V 10 bases, and 7 bases lay outside the gene matches. Germline loops: CDR1 ENHRY, CDR2 SYGVKD. This CDR3 comprises 13 residues. CDR3 sequence (DNA): TGTGCCACCCGGGACAGCTCAACCGGGGAGCTGTTTTTT. Its protein is CATRDSSTGELFF.

The gene calls are TRBV5-1 and TRBJ2-5; D remains unclear. CDR3 length equals 13 residues. Trimming stripped 0 bases from V and 5 bases from J, with 8 bases between. Germline lookup yields CDR1 SGHRS and CDR2 YFSETQ. The CDR3 here is CASSLGERETQYF. The DNA of the CDR3 is TGCGCCAGCAGCTTGGGTGAGAGGGAGACCCAGTACTTC.

Regarding this clone: In the same sample, other DNA sequences code for this CDR3. The V and J genes are TRBV19 and TRBJ1-2; D gene uncertain. This CDR3 is built from 14 residues. Trimming took off 4 bases at V and 8 bases at J, with 17 bases between the two ends. Per the germline V gene, CDR1 is LNHDA and CDR2 is SQIVND (reference sequence). The CDR3 DNA sequence: TGTGCCAGTAGTACCCGGGAACCCGCCGGCGGCTACACCTTC. Translation gives CASSTREPAGGYTF. Together with reference TRBV19 and TRBJ1-2, the CDR3 gives the full variable domain: DGGITQSPKYLFRKEGQNVTLSCEQNLNHDAMYWYRQDPGQGLRLIYYSQIVNDFQKGDIAEGYSVSREKKESFPLTVTSAQKNPTAFYLCASSTREPAGGYTFGSGTRLTVV.

The V gene is TRBV5-4, the J gene TRBJ2-1; no clear D gene. This CDR3 is built from 13 residues. The V end lost 1 base, the J end lost 9 bases, and 11 bases lay between the germline ends. Germline V gene data show CDR1 as SGHNT and CDR2 as YYREEE (reference sequence). CDR3 region: CASSLMGSGEQFF. The CDR3 nucleotides read TGTGCCAGCAGCTTGATGGGTTCGGGTGAGCAGTTCTTC.

The genes are TRBV9 and TRBJ1-5, with a weak D call TRBD1 (5 bases). This CDR3 has 14 residues. Germline CDR1 is SGDLS and CDR2 is YYNGEE. V shed 2 bases and J shed 6 bases, with 12 bases lying between them. The CDR3 DNA reads as TGTGCCAGCAGCGTCGGGGGAGGGGTTCAGCCCCAGCATTTT. Translated: CASSVGGGVQPQHF.

This chain connects TRBV19 to TRBJ2-2, with 7 bases identical to TRBD2. The CDR3 runs to 19 residues. CDR1 LNHDA and CDR2 SQIVND come from the germline V gene (reference sequence). Trimming removed 5 bases from V and 1 base from J; junction bases left unmatched: 16. The DNA of the CDR3 is TGTGCCAGTAGTCTCCGGGACTATACTCTCTCCTTGAACACCGGGGAGCTGTTTTTT. Translating gives CASSLRDYTLSLNTGELFF.

The J gene is TRBJ2-3, the V gene TRBV2; 14 positions agree with TRBD2. The CDR3 covers 14 residues. In germline, CDR1 is SNHLY, CDR2 FYNNEI. Trimming removed 10 bases from V and 6 bases from J; junction bases left unmatched: 6. The CDR3 loop is CATTTSGREDTQYF. DNA of the CDR3: TGTGCCACGACGACTAGCGGGAGGGAGGATACGCAGTATTTT.

V usage is TRBV3-1 (or the pseudogene TRBV3-2) and J usage is TRBJ2-7, with 9 bases aligning to TRBD1. Per the germline V gene, CDR1 is LGHDT and CDR2 is YNNKEL (reference sequence). The ends lost 4 bases at V and 0 bases at J; junction bases unmatched: 4. The CDR3 is 15 amino acids. CDR3 nucleotide sequence: TGTGCCAGCAGCCTTAGGACAGGGGCCTCCTACGAGCAGTACTTC. Its protein product is CASSLRTGASYEQYF.

V gene TRBV2 combines with J gene TRBJ2-1; TRBD2 matches at 14 bases. The CDR3 is 16 residues long. Germline trimming cut 4 bases from V and 4 bases from J; bases unmatched to any gene: 3. Germline lookup yields CDR1 SNHLY and CDR2 FYNNEI. CDR3 loop: CASSAGLAGVYNEQFF. The CDR3 region has the DNA TGTGCCAGCAGTGCGGGACTAGCGGGGGTATACAATGAGCAGTTCTTC.

This clone was found once. The V and J genes are TRBV5-5 and TRBJ1-4; a possible D gene is TRBD1 (5 bases). The CDR3 is made up of 16 amino acids. The V end lost 1 base, the J end lost 1 base, and 11 bases lay between the germline ends. Germline V CDR1 and CDR2: SGHKS, YYEKEE (reference sequence). CDR3: CASSLMGRGTNEKLFF. The DNA of the CDR3 is TGTGCCAGCAGCTTGATGGGGAGGGGAACTAATGAAAAACTGTTTTTT.

This chain links TRBV10-3 with TRBJ1-4; possibly TRBD1 for D (6 bases). V shed 3 bases and J shed 8 bases, with 25 bases lying between them. This CDR3 has 18 amino acids. CDR1 and CDR2 (germline): ENHRY, SYGVKD. The CDR3 nucleotides are TGTGCCATCAGTGATCTACAGGGAGTTCTAGGCCCCGTAGAAAAACTGTTTTTT. Protein: CAISDLQGVLGPVEKLFF.

The rearrangement uses TRBV18 and TRBJ2-2, with 7 bases lining up with TRBD1. Germline values: CDR1 KGHSH, CDR2 LQKENI. Trimming at V came to 0 bases and at J to 1 base, leaving 5 bases not matched to a gene. There are 17 residues in the CDR3. The CDR3 region is CASSPPIGGLNTGELFF. In DNA, the CDR3 is TGTGCCAGCTCACCACCTATAGGGGGCCTGAACACCGGGGAGCTGTTTTTT. The complete variable domain, with remaining parts taken from reference TRBV18 and TRBJ2-2, reads NAGVMQNPRHLVRRRGQEARLRCSPMKGHSHVYWYRQLPEEGLKFMVYLQKENIIDESGMPKERFSAEFPKEGPSILRIQQVVRGDSAAYFCASSPPIGGLNTGELFFGEGSRLTVL.

The chain carries TRBV6-5 and TRBJ1-2; 10 bases agree with TRBD1. The CDR3 has 16 residues. The germline CDR1 and CDR2 sequences are MNHEY and SVGAGI. The trim removed 2 bases at V and 4 bases at J, leaving 7 bases unmatched. DNA of the CDR3: TGTGCCAGCAGTTACGCCTCGGGACAGGGGAGCTATGGCTACACCTTC. This codes for CASSYASGQGSYGYTF.

The sample holds one count of this clone. This rearrangement joins TRBV7-9 to TRBJ2-2; 7 bases map to TRBD1. Germline-derived CDR1 and CDR2 are SEHNR and FQNEAQ (reference sequence). This CDR3 region has 15 residues. V lost 4 bases, J lost 1 base, and 3 bases stayed unmatched. The CDR3 DNA follows: TGTGCCAGCAGCTCGAGACAGGGGAACACCGGGGAGCTGTTTTTT. Its translation: CASSSRQGNTGELFF.